This T cell receptor beta chain was found in a study of blood T cell repertoires in COVID-19. Germline CDR1 and CDR2: MGHRA and YSYEKL. This CDR3 comprises 14 residues. Trimming took off 0 bases at V and 9 bases at J, with 9 bases between the two ends. Generated by immunoSEQ multiplex PCR, the TCRdb table keeps only in-frame clones and is missing some. The profile covers around 700,000 clones, with just under 90% appearing a single time and about 0.26% taken by the ten largest. The chain combines TRBV4-1 with TRBJ1-6; no firm D call. The sequenced sample consisted of peripheral blood. This sequence originates from a woman younger than 35 with acute or convalescent COVID-19. CDR3 loop: CASSQDEGGSPLHF. The CDR3 nucleotides are TGCGCCAGCAGCCAAGATGAGGGAGGTTCACCCCTCCACTTT.